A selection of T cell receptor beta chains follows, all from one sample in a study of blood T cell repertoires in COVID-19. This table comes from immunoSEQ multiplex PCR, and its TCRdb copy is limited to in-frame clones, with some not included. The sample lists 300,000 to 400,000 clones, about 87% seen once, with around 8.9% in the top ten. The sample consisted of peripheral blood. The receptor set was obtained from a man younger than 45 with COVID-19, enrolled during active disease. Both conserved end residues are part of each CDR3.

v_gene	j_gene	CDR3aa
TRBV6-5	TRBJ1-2	CASRRRDAGGYTF
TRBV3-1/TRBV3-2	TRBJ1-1	CASSSGQLFEAFF
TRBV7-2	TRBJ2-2	CASSLVAQGGAGELFF
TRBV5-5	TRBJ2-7	CASSLKGGEGWYGEQYF
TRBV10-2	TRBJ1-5	CASSRGINQPQHF
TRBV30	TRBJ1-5	CAWSGRSDQPQHF
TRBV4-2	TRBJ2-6	CASSPGFNVLTF
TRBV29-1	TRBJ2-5	CSGGGQGGETQYF
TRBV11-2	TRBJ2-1	CASSLGPNNEQFF
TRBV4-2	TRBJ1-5	CASSPTWAGREQPQHF
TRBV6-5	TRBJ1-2	CASSYRDFLHYGYTF
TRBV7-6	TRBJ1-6	CASSPRGGDNSPLHF
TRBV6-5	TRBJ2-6	CASITTGAGANVLTF
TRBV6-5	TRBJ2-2	CASTRGRNTGELFF
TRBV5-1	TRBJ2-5	CASSLYRTQETQYF
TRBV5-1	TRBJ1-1	CASSFTGNTEAFF
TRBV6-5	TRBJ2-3	CASSSRDTQYF
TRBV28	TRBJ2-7	CASRSGQGVTYEQYF
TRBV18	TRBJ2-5	CASSRGETQYF
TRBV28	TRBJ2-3	CASSVTSGSSSAWQYF
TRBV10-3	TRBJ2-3	CAIGTGVTSTDTQYF
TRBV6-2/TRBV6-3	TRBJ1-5	CASSYPRDRPLGSNQPQHF
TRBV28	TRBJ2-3	CASRGGGPSTDTQYF
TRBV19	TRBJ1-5	CASSIDGWRQPQHF
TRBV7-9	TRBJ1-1	CASGREVTRWAFF
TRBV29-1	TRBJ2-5	CSVDRGAVETQYF
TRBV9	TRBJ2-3	CASSVRSRDFDTDTQYF
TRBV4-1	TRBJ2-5	CASSQGQKKQETQYF
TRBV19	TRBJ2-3	CASSPWDRRTTDTQYF
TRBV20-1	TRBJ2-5	CSARGGGSQYF
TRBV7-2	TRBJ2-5	CASSLEMRGGGAVETQYF
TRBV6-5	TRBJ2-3	CASSPQLDDTQYF
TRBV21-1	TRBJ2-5	CASRPSGALGETQYF
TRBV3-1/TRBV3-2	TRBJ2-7	CASSRGLGSYEQYF
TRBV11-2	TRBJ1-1	CASSFDRMNTEAFF
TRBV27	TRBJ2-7	CASTTGDPSYEQYF
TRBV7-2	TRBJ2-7	CASSLDGTGLDEQYF
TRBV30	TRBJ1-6	CAWSVRDRDNSPLHF
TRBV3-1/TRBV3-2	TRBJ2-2	CASSPLSTGLYTGELFF
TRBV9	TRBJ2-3	CASSKQEGVSTDTQYF
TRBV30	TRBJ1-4	CAWRRTGIATNEKLFF
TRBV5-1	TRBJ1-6	CASSLDRVNSPLHF
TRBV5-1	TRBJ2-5	CASSKGTGTGETQYF
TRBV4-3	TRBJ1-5	CASSQEVWIQGGGSNQPQHF
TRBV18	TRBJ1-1	CASSSKGEGTEAFF
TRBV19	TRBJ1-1	CASSIGSRGFAFF
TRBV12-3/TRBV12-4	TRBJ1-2	CASSLEGNVGYTF